Each of the 14 T cell receptor beta chains below was sequenced from the same sample in a study of T cells in localized non-small cell lung cancer. Sequencing was performed with immunoSEQ multiplex PCR; in TCRdb, only in-frame clones are kept and a portion is missing. This table holds under 95,000 clones, around 84% found once. The source was peripheral blood, collected before any cancer treatment. The receptors originated from a female donor older than 55 with stage I lung adenocarcinoma.

The chain couples TRBV7-9 to TRBJ2-7, with 11 bases fitting TRBD2. The CDR3 extends over 15 amino acids. Germline trimming cut 4 bases from V and 0 bases from J; bases unmatched to any gene: 2. Germline CDR1 reads SEHNR; CDR2 reads FQNEAQ (reference sequence). CDR3 coding DNA: TGTGCCAGCAGCTCAACTAGCGGGAGCTCCTACGAGCAGTACTTC. As protein: CASSSTSGSSYEQYF.

The chain carries TRBV18 and TRBJ2-3, with 13 bases fitting TRBD2. The CDR3 is 16 amino acids. The V gene end was trimmed by 6 bases and the J gene end by 2 bases; junction bases not matched to a gene: 5. The V gene's germline CDR1 is KGHSH and CDR2 LQKENI. Here the CDR3 reads CASSRLAGGSTDTQYF. CDR3 DNA sequence: TGTGCCAGCTCCCGACTAGCGGGAGGCTCCACAGATACGCAGTATTTT.

Here the CDR3 DNA reads TGTGCCAGCAGGGCCAGCCCTAGCACAGATACGCAGTATTTT. This codes for CASRASPSTDTQYF. The rearrangement uses TRBV6-6 and TRBJ2-3; D is uncertain. The CDR3 is 14 amino acids. Germline CDR1 reads MNHNY; CDR2 reads SVGAGI (reference sequence). V lost 6 bases and J 0 bases, leaving 10 bases between the germline ends.

The rearrangement links TRBV5-4 to TRBJ2-5; 7 bases agree with TRBD1. Germline CDR1 SGHNT, CDR2 YYREEE (reference sequence). The CDR3 is made up of 15 amino acids. After removal of 4 bases from V and 3 bases from J, the junction contained 9 bases not matched to a gene. CDR3 residues: CASSPSSGQKETQYF. The CDR3 DNA follows: TGTGCCAGCAGCCCTTCCTCGGGACAGAAAGAGACCCAGTACTTC. The variable domain in full, completed from reference TRBV5-4 and TRBJ2-5, reads ETGVTQSPTHLIKTRGQQVTLRCSSQSGHNTVSWYQQALGQGPQFIFQYYREEENGRGNFPPRFSGLQFPNYSSELNVNALELDDSALYLCASSPSSGQKETQYFGPGTRLLVL.

The J gene is TRBJ2-4, the V gene TRBV5-1, with D perhaps TRBD1 or TRBD2 (5 bases each). Germline V gene lookup returns CDR1 SGHRS and CDR2 YFSETQ. V dropped 4 bases and J dropped 8 bases, with 13 bases sitting between them. This CDR3 region has 13 residues. As DNA, the CDR3 is TGCGCCAGCAGCCCTGAGGGGTTGGACATTCAGTACTTC. Its protein is CASSPEGLDIQYF.

This sequence joins TRBV10-2 and TRBJ2-1, with 12 bases that match TRBD2. CDR3 size: 15 residues. Looked up from germline, CDR1 is WSHSY and CDR2 is SAAADI. V shed 6 bases, J shed 4 bases, and the junction held 4 bases outside the gene matches. This CDR3 is CASSATSGGYNEQFF. In nucleotides, the CDR3 is TGCGCCAGCAGCGCGACTAGCGGGGGTTACAATGAGCAGTTCTTC.

V and J are TRBV4-1 and TRBJ1-1; D gene unclear. With 0 bases removed from V and 0 bases from J, the gap between germline ends came to 8 bases. The germline gives CDR1 MGHRA, CDR2 YSYEKL. The CDR3 totals 15 residues. The CDR3 DNA sequence: TGCGCCAGCAGCCAAGATAAACCCTTGAACACTGAAGCTTTCTTT. Translation gives CASSQDKPLNTEAFF.

The rearrangement links TRBV7-2 to TRBJ2-1; D unresolved. The CDR3 covers 15 residues. The germline V gene has CDR1 SGHTA and CDR2 FQGNSA. Trimming removed 1 base at V and 0 bases at J, with 7 bases between. The CDR3 DNA reads TGTGCCAGCAGCTTAGTAGGCGGCTCCTACAATGAGCAGTTCTTC. This codes for CASSLVGGSYNEQFF. The entire variable domain, with the rest obtained from reference TRBV7-2 and TRBJ2-1, is as follows: GAGVSQSPSNKVTEKGKDVELRCDPISGHTALYWYRQSLGQGLEFLIYFQGNSAPDKSGLPSDRFSAERTGGSVSTLTIQRTQQEDSAVYLCASSLVGGSYNEQFFGPGTRLTVL.

The rearrangement links TRBV4-2 to TRBJ2-7, with 7 bases matching TRBD2. The junction had 8 bases not matched to a gene; V was cut back by 0 bases and J by 0 bases. Germline CDR1 LGHNA, CDR2 YNFKEQ. This CDR3 has 17 residues. The DNA for the CDR3 is TGTGCCAGCAGCCAAGAAGGCGGGAGCCCCGCCTCCTACGAGCAGTACTTC. It codes for CASSQEGGSPASYEQYF.

The chain has TRBV19 and TRBJ1-5, with D unresolved. With 3 bases removed from V and 7 bases from J, the gap between germline ends came to 13 bases. In germline, CDR1 is LNHDA, CDR2 SQIVND (reference sequence). The CDR3 loop spans 14 amino acids. CDR3 protein: CASSIFGDRQPQHF. As DNA, the CDR3 is TGTGCCAGTAGTATCTTCGGAGATCGCCAGCCCCAGCATTTT.

V gene TRBV5-6 combines with J gene TRBJ2-5; D unresolved. Between the trimmed V and J ends, which lost 0 bases and 7 bases, there was a span of 4 bases. Germline values: CDR1 SGHDT, CDR2 YYEEEE. The CDR3 length is 11 residues. The CDR3 spells CASSLDGTQYF. The CDR3 DNA reads as TGTGCCAGCAGCTTGGATGGGACCCAGTACTTC.

This clone was recorded a few times. This chain uses TRBV25-1 with TRBJ1-4, with unresolved D. The CDR3 is 14 residues long. V lost 1 base and J 7 bases, leaving 10 bases between the germline ends. Per the germline V gene, CDR1 is MGHDK and CDR2 is SYGVNS. The CDR3 DNA sequence: TGTGCCAGCAGTGAATTGGGTGTCGGTGAAAAACTGTTTTTT. It yields the protein CASSELGVGEKLFF.

The V and J genes are TRBV7-6 and TRBJ2-7; D gene unclear. The CDR3 has 15 amino acids. V dropped 1 base and J dropped 0 bases, with 10 bases sitting between them. Germline V gene data show CDR1 as SGHVS and CDR2 as FNYEAQ. CDR3 amino acids: CASSLDPFTSYEQYF. DNA for the CDR3: TGTGCCAGCAGCTTAGATCCGTTTACCTCCTACGAGCAGTACTTC. The complete variable domain, with remaining parts taken from reference TRBV7-6 and TRBJ2-7, reads GAGVSQSPRYKVTKRGQDVALRCDPISGHVSLYWYRQALGQGPEFLTYFNYEAQQDKSGLPNDRFSAERPEGSISTLTIQRTEQRDSAMYRCASSLDPFTSYEQYFGPGTRLTVT.

This clone was detected only once. The CDR3 nucleotides read TGTGCCAGCAGCTCCGGACTAGCGGAAATCTACGAGCAGTACTTC. This gives the protein CASSSGLAEIYEQYF. The rearrangement links TRBV7-2 to TRBJ2-7; 10 bases agree with TRBD2. This CDR3 spans 15 amino acids. Trimming removed 4 bases from V and 3 bases from J; junction bases left unmatched: 6. Germline-derived CDR1 and CDR2 are SGHTA and FQGNSA. Full variable domain (remainder filled in from reference TRBV7-2 and TRBJ2-7): GAGVSQSPSNKVTEKGKDVELRCDPISGHTALYWYRQSLGQGLEFLIYFQGNSAPDKSGLPSDRFSAERTGGSVSTLTIQRTQQEDSAVYLCASSSGLAEIYEQYFGPGTRLTVT.